The 27 T cell receptor beta chains presented below share a single source sample, sequenced in a study of T cells after yellow fever vaccination. TCRdb fed the 5' RACE reads into MiXCR, producing one record per CDR3 protein. This sample has tens of thousands of distinct CDR3 sequences; around 3.5% occur once, and the top ten carry 0.98%. The source was PBMCs, either bulk or a sorted T-cell subset (CD4+, CD8+, memory, or dextramer-sorted; not recorded which), collected about 41 days after the first yellow fever vaccination. Receptors were obtained from a man between 18 and 35 years old who received the YFV17D yellow fever vaccine.

This clonotype has at least ten counts. The chain combines TRBV20-1 with TRBJ2-3; D is perhaps TRBD1 (5 bases). Looked up from germline, CDR1 is DFQATT and CDR2 is SNEGSKA (reference sequence). The CDR3 consists of 14 residues. The ends were cut back, 3 bases at V and 4 bases at J, with 14 bases in the middle. The CDR3 here is CSASNFQGADTQYF. The CDR3 coding sequence is TGCAGTGCTAGCAATTTCCAGGGCGCAGATACGCAGTATTTT.

By proportion, this clonotype is medium-sized (0.01 to 0.1%). This sequence joins TRBV5-5 and TRBJ2-7; the match to TRBD2 covers 7 bases. V gave up 4 bases and J gave up 5 bases; unmatched junction bases: 15. CDR3 length: 16 residues. In germline, CDR1 is SGHKS, CDR2 YYEKEE (reference sequence). The CDR3: CASSPTGEGRVHEQYV. In DNA form, the CDR3 reads TGTGCCAGCAGCCCGACCGGGGAGGGACGTGTTCACGAGCAGTACGTC.

This clonotype was seen ten or more times. The rearrangement links TRBV7-2 to TRBJ1-6; D might be TRBD1 (6 bases). The V gene lost 5 bases and the J gene lost 9 bases, with 17 bases spanning the gap. The CDR3 length is 15 residues. The germline V gene encodes CDR1 SGHTA and CDR2 FQGNSA. Here the CDR3 DNA reads TGTGCCAGCAGCCCAAGCGGGACAACCTCTTCACCCCTCCACTTT. As protein: CASSPSGTTSSPLHF.

Many counts were recorded for this clonotype. At one of its ends the junction is not consistent with the germline gene, which may arise from a read error. The chain recombines TRBV7-7 with TRBJ2-5; D unclear. The CDR3 runs to 12 residues. The V gene's germline CDR1 is SSHAT and CDR2 FNYEAQ (reference sequence). CDR3 in DNA: TGTGCTAGCAGCCCCCCTCAAGAGACCCAGTACTTC. This codes for CASSPPQETQYF.

By its share, this clonotype is medium-sized. The rearrangement links TRBV4-3 to TRBJ1-1; D unresolved. The CDR3 is 15 amino acids. V was cut by 0 bases and J by 7 bases, with 15 bases left in between. Germline CDR1 is LGHNA and CDR2 is YSLEER. The CDR3 coding sequence is TGCGCCAGCAGCCAAGATATTTCTGGGAGCAGTGAAGCTTTCTTT. The encoded protein is CASSQDISGSSEAFF.

This clonotype has at least ten counts. For the CDR3, the DNA is TGTGCCAGCAGCTTATCTCAGGGGTGGAGCACTGAAGCTTTCTTT. Translating it yields CASSLSQGWSTEAFF. J is TRBJ1-1 and V is TRBV7-2; possible D gene TRBD1, 6 bases. The germline V gene encodes CDR1 SGHTA and CDR2 FQGNSA. The CDR3 length is 15 residues. V lost 2 bases to trimming and J lost 4 bases, with 14 bases between them.

This clonotype has at least ten counts. The rearrangement uses TRBV5-1 and TRBJ1-2, with unresolved D. Germline V gives CDR1 SGHRS, CDR2 YFSETQ. The CDR3 has 15 amino acids. V was trimmed by 0 bases and J by 3 bases, leaving 12 bases between them. The CDR3 sequence is CASSLGQAMHYGYTF. CDR3 nucleotides: TGCGCCAGCAGCTTGGGGCAAGCAATGCACTATGGCTACACCTTC.

This clonotype was recorded once. Just one base apart from a much larger clone, this may be a read error. V and J are TRBV11-2 and TRBJ2-7; 8 nucleotides line up with TRBD1. The CDR3 spans 14 residues. J lost 3 bases, V lost 5 bases, and 6 bases had no gene match. Per germline, CDR1 SGHAT and CDR2 FQNNGV. DNA of the CDR3: TGTGCCAGCAGCCCGGCACAGGGGGTCTACGAGCAGTACTTC. This encodes CASSPAQGVYEQYF. Variable domain in full (rest from reference TRBV11-2 and TRBJ2-7): EAGVAQSPRYKIIEKRQSVAFWCNPISGHATLYWYQQILGQGPKLLIQFQNNGVVDDSQLPKDRFSAERLKGVDSTLKIQPAKLEDSAVYLCASSPAQGVYEQYFGPGTRLTVT.

The sample holds many counts of this clonotype. The chain combines TRBV12-3 or TRBV12-4 with TRBJ2-3; D is unresolved. The CDR3 loop spans 13 amino acids. The V gene lost 2 bases and the J gene lost 0 bases, with 3 bases spanning the gap. CDR3 sequence: CASSLQSTDTQYF. The CDR3 bases are TGTGCCAGCAGTTTACAGAGCACAGATACGCAGTATTTT.

At least ten counts were recorded for this clonotype. The chain joins TRBV10-3 to TRBJ1-2; 8 bases match TRBD1. Trimming at V came to 2 bases and at J to 5 bases, leaving 10 bases not matched to a gene. This CDR3 region has 16 residues. Germline loops: CDR1 ENHRY, CDR2 SYGVKD. The CDR3 is CAISEASRDRNYGYTF. The CDR3 coding sequence is TGTGCCATCAGTGAGGCCAGCCGGGACAGGAATTATGGCTACACCTTC.

This clonotype was found many times. The CDR3 sequence is CASSYKGAGGNQPQHF. In nucleotides, the CDR3 is TGTGCCAGCAGTTACAAAGGGGCCGGAGGCAATCAGCCCCAGCATTTT. This chain joins TRBV6-5 and TRBJ1-5; tentative D call: TRBD1 (5 bases). Germline V gene data show CDR1 as MNHEY and CDR2 as SVGAGI. The V gene lost 2 bases and the J gene lost 2 bases, with 13 bases spanning the gap. There are 16 residues in the CDR3.

This clonotype was counted only a few times. This chain uses TRBV12-3 or TRBV12-4 with TRBJ1-3; D remains ambiguous. The CDR3 runs 15 residues. Trimming took 3 bases from V and 7 from J, leaving 16 bases between them. In DNA form, the CDR3 reads TGTGCCAGCAGTTTTTCGTCCAACCCGTTGAACACCATATATTTT. Protein product: CASSFSSNPLNTIYF.

This clonotype was found many times. The rearrangement joins TRBV7-2 to TRBJ2-3; 9 bases map to TRBD1. Germline V gives CDR1 SGHTA, CDR2 FQGNSA. The CDR3 covers 15 residues. V lost 4 bases, J lost 0 bases, and 2 bases stayed unmatched. This chain's CDR3 is CASSSQGASTDTQYF. In nucleotides, the CDR3 is TGTGCCAGCAGCTCACAGGGGGCCAGCACAGATACGCAGTATTTT. The entire variable domain, with the rest obtained from reference TRBV7-2 and TRBJ2-3, is as follows: GAGVSQSPSNKVTEKGKDVELRCDPISGHTALYWYRQSLGQGLEFLIYFQGNSAPDKSGLPSDRFSAERTGGSVSTLTIQRTQQEDSAVYLCASSSQGASTDTQYFGPGTRLTVL.

This clonotype has a count of ten or more. The chain couples TRBV5-6 to TRBJ1-1, with D perhaps matching TRBD1 (5 bases). There are 13 residues in the CDR3. The germline V and J ends were trimmed by 0 bases and 3 bases, with 6 bases remaining between them. The germline V gene encodes CDR1 SGHDT and CDR2 YYEEEE. DNA of the CDR3: TGTGCCAGCAGCTTGGGACAGTACACTGAAGCTTTCTTT. This sequence encodes CASSLGQYTEAFF.

In this sample, this clonotype turned up many times. V usage is TRBV4-1 and J usage is TRBJ2-5; D ambiguous. The CDR3 consists of 14 residues. Germline assignment: CDR1 MGHRA and CDR2 YSYEKL. Trimming took 2 bases from V and 4 from J, leaving 11 bases between them. CDR3 in amino acids: CASSQYLQRETQYF. CDR3 sequence (DNA): TGCGCCAGCAGCCAATATTTACAGCGAGAGACCCAGTACTTC.

This clonotype has ten or more counts. This chain uses TRBV3-1 with TRBJ1-2; possible D gene TRBD1, 6 bases. Germline V gene sequence: CDR1 LGHDT, CDR2 YNNKEL (reference sequence). The length of the CDR3 is 14 residues. Trimming removed 0 bases from V and 8 bases from J, with 13 bases in between. Here the CDR3 DNA reads TGTGCCAGCAGCCAAGAAGCAGGGGCCGGGGGCTACACCTTC. This encodes CASSQEAGAGGYTF.

This clonotype was found many times. It is unclear where the CDR3 begins or ends on the DNA, so no DNA is shown, and the CDR3 is as TCRdb lists it. This sequence joins TRBV6-2 or TRBV6-3 and TRBJ1-1; the D call of TRBD1 is as the table states it, not checked on the DNA. CDR1 and CDR2 from the germline V gene are MNHEY and SVGEGT. The length of the CDR3 is 18 amino acids, counting both ends. CDR3 region: CASSSAFGAGKFPTEAFF.

This clonotype occurred many times. The CDR3 DNA reads TGCAGTGTTCTGGAGCCGACGCACCGCGATTCACCCCTCCACTTT. It encodes CSVLEPTHRDSPLHF. The rearrangement joins TRBV20-1 to TRBJ1-6; D gene uncertain. Germline CDR1 reads DFQATT; CDR2 reads SNEGSKA (reference sequence). The V end was cut by 7 bases, the J end by 8 bases, with 21 bases between. The CDR3 has 15 amino acids.

This clonotype was detected many times. This chain joins TRBV19 and TRBJ1-5, with D maybe TRBD1 (6 bases). The CDR3 contains 13 residues. CDR1 LNHDA and CDR2 SQIVND come from the germline V gene (reference sequence). Trimming took off 9 bases at V and 7 bases at J, with 16 bases between the two ends. Here the CDR3 reads CASQRGARQPQHF. For the CDR3, the DNA is TGTGCCAGCCAGCGGGGGGCGAGGCAGCCCCAGCATTTT.

This clonotype has ten or more counts. This rearrangement joins TRBV6-1 to TRBJ2-7; D might be TRBD1 (6 bases). Trimming removed 3 bases from V and 2 bases from J, with 11 bases in between. The germline V gene encodes CDR1 MNHNS and CDR2 SASEGT. The CDR3 sequence is 14 residues long. CDR3 bases: TGTGCCAGCAGTGAGGACAGATCTACCTACGAGCAGTACGTC. It translates to CASSEDRSTYEQYV.

This clonotype was detected ten times or more. The V and J genes are TRBV7-2 and TRBJ2-7, with D possibly matching TRBD2 (5 bases). V lost 3 bases, J lost 2 bases, and 5 bases lay in between. Germline V gene lookup returns CDR1 SGHTA and CDR2 FQGNSA. The CDR3 has 12 residues. Here the CDR3 DNA reads TGTGCCAGCAGCTTTAGCGCCTACGAGCAGTACTTC. Its protein product is CASSFSAYEQYF.

This clonotype has a count of ten or more. J is TRBJ2-2 and V is TRBV7-2; 8 bases map to TRBD1. Germline V CDR1 and CDR2: SGHTA, FQGNSA. J was trimmed by 4 bases and V by 3 bases; bases with no gene match: 4. This CDR3 spans 15 amino acids. The CDR3 loop is CASSFRDRGTGELFF. As DNA, the CDR3 is TGTGCCAGCAGCTTCCGAGACAGGGGCACCGGGGAGCTGTTTTTT.

This clonotype was recorded many times. The V call is TRBV3-1, the J call TRBJ1-2; no clear D gene. Germline lookup yields CDR1 LGHDT and CDR2 YNNKEL (reference sequence). V lost 1 base and J 6 bases, leaving 12 bases between the germline ends. The CDR3 is 14 amino acids. CDR3 loop: CASSQVVGENGYTF. The CDR3 DNA is TGTGCCAGCAGCCAAGTAGTGGGAGAAAATGGCTACACCTTC.

This clonotype was recorded many times. The CDR3 sequence is CASSLGLAGGSEQFF. The CDR3 coding sequence is TGTGCCAGCAGCCTGGGGCTAGCGGGGGGGAGTGAGCAGTTCTTC. The rearrangement links TRBV7-3 to TRBJ2-1, with 12 nucleotides matching TRBD2. The germline gives CDR1 SGHTA, CDR2 FQGTGA. This CDR3 is built from 15 residues. Trimming removed 5 bases from V and 9 bases from J; junction bases left unmatched: 8.

This clonotype has a count of ten or more. The chain is built from TRBV19 and TRBJ1-1; no clear D gene. Germline lookup yields CDR1 LNHDA and CDR2 SQIVND (reference sequence). The CDR3 extends over 12 amino acids. V was cut by 6 bases and J by 10 bases, with 15 bases left in between. The CDR3: CASRTGGVGAFF. The CDR3 DNA reads TGTGCCAGTAGGACCGGTGGGGTCGGAGCTTTCTTT.

This clonotype was seen ten or more times. The CDR3 bases are TGTGCCAGCAGCTTAGCCCTCGGGGCTGGCTACACCTTC. Its protein is CASSLALGAGYTF. The chain recombines TRBV7-2 with TRBJ1-2; weak D call: TRBD1 (5 bases). The CDR3 extends over 13 amino acids. The germline CDR1 and CDR2 sequences are SGHTA and FQGNSA. With 0 bases removed from V and 7 bases from J, the gap between germline ends came to 9 bases. The variable domain in full, with the rest retrieved from reference TRBV7-2 and TRBJ1-2, is GAGVSQSPSNKVTEKGKDVELRCDPISGHTALYWYRQSLGQGLEFLIYFQGNSAPDKSGLPSDRFSAERTGGSVSTLTIQRTQQEDSAVYLCASSLALGAGYTFGSGTRLTVV.

Many counts were recorded for this clonotype. This chain joins TRBV20-1 and TRBJ2-1; D possibly corresponds to TRBD1 (6 bases). CDR3 length equals 15 residues. V was shortened by 0 bases and J by 2 bases, with 11 bases between the two germline ends. CDR1 and CDR2 (germline): DFQATT, SNEGSKA (reference sequence). In DNA, the CDR3 is TGCAGTGCTAGAGATCAGGGACAAGCCTACAATGAGCAGTTCTTC. This translates into CSARDQGQAYNEQFF.